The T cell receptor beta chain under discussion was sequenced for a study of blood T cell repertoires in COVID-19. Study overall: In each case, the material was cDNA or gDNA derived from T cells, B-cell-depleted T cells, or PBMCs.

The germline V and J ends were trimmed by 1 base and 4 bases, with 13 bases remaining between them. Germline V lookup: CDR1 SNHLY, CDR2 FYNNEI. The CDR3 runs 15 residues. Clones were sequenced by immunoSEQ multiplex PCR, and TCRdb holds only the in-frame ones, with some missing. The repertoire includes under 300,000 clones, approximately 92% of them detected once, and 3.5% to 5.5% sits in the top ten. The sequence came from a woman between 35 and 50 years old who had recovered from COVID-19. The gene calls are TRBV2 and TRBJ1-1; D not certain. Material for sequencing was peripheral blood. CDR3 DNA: TGTGCCAGCAGTGAAGGGTCCGGGTTTGCCACTGAAGCTTTCTTT. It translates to CASSEGSGFATEAFF.